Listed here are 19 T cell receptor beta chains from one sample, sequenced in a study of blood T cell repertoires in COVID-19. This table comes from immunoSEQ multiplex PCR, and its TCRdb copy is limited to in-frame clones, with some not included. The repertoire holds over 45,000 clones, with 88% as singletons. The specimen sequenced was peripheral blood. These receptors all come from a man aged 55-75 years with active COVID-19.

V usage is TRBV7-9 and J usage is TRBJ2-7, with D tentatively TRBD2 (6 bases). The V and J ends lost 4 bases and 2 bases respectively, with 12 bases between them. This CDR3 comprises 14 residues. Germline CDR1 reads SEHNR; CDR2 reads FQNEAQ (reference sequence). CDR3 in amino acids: CASSSGTSTYEQYF. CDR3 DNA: TGTGCCAGCAGCTCCGGGACTTCGACCTACGAGCAGTACTTC.

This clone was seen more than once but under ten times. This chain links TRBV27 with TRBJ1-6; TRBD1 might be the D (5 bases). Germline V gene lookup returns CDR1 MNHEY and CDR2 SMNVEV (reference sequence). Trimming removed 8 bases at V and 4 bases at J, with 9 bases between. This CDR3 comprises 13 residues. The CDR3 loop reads CASRQTYNSPLHF. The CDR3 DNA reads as TGTGCCAGCCGACAGACTTATAATTCACCCCTCCACTTT.

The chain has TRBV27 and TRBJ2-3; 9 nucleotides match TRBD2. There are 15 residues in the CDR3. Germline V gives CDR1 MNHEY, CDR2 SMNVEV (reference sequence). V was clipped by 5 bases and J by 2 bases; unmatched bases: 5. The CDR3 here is CASSPLAGATDTQYF. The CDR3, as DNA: TGTGCCAGCAGTCCTTTAGCGGGAGCCACAGATACGCAGTATTTT.

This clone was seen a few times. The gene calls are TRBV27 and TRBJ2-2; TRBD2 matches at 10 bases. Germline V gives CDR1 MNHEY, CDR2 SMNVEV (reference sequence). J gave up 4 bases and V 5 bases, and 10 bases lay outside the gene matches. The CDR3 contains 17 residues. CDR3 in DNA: TGTGCCAGCAGTCCGATCCAAACTAGCGGGGTCACCGGGGAGCTGTTTTTT. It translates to CASSPIQTSGVTGELFF.

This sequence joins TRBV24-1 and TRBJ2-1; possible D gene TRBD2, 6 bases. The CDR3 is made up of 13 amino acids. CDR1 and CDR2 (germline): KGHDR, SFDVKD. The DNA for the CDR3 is TGTGCAACCGCGGGGTCACCCGACAATGAGCAGTTCTTC. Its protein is CATAGSPDNEQFF.

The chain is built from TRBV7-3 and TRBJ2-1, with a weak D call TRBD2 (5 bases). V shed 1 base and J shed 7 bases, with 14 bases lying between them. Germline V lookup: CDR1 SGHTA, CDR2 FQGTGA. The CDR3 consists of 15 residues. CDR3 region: CASSLRGPRGNEQFF. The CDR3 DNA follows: TGTGCCAGCAGCTTAAGAGGGCCCCGAGGGAATGAGCAGTTCTTC.

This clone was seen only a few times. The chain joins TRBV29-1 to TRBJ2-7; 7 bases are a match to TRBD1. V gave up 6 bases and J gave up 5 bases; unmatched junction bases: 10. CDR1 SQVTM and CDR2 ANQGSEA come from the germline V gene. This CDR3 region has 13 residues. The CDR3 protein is CSVDDRDYDEQYF. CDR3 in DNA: TGCAGCGTGGACGACAGGGATTACGACGAGCAGTACTTC.

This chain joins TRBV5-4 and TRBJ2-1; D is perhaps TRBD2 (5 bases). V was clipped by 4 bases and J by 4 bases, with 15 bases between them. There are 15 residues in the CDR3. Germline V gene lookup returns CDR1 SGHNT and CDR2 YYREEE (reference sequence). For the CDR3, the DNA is TGTGCCAGCAGCCACCTCGGGGTAGCGTACAATGAGCAGTTCTTC. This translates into CASSHLGVAYNEQFF.

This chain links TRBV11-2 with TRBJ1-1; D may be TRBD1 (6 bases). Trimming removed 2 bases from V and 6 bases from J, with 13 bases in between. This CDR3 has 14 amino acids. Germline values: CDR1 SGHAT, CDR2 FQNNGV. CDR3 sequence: CASSLMGGRAEAFF. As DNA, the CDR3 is TGTGCCAGCAGCTTAATGGGGGGGCGGGCTGAAGCTTTCTTT.

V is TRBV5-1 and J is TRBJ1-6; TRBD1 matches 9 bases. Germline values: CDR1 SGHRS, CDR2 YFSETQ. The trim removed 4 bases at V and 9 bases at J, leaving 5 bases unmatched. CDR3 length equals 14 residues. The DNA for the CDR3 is TGCGCCAGCAGCCCGGGACAGGGTTCTTCACCCCTCCACTTT. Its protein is CASSPGQGSSPLHF.

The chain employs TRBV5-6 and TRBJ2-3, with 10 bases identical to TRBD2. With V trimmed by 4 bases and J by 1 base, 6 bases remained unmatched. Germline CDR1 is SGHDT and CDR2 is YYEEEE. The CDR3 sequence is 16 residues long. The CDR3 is CASSPAGTSGTDTQYF. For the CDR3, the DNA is TGTGCCAGCAGCCCGGCCGGGACTAGCGGCACAGATACGCAGTATTTT.

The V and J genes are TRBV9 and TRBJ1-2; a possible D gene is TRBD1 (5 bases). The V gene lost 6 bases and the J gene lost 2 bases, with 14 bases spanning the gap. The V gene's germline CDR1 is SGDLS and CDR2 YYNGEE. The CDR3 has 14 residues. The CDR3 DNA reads TGTGCCAGCACAACCGGAAGGGGAAACTATGGCTACACCTTC. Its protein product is CASTTGRGNYGYTF.

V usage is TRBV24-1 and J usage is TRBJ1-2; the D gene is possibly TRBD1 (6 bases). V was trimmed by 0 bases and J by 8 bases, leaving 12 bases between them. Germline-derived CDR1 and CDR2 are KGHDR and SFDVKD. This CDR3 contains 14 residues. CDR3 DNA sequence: TGTGCCACCAGTGATTTGATGGGGGCGCGGGGCTACACCTTC. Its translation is CATSDLMGARGYTF.

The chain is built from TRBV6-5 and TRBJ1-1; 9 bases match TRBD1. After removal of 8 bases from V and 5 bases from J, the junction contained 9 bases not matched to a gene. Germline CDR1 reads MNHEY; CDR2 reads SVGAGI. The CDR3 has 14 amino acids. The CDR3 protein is CASRYGQGWTEAFF. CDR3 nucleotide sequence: TGTGCCAGCCGATATGGACAGGGGTGGACTGAAGCTTTCTTT.

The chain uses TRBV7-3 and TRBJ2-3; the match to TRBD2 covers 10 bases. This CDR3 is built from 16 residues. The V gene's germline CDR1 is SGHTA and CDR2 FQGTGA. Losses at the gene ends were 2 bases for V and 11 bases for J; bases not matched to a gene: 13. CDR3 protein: CASSLGPAGGPLEQYF. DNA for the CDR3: TGTGCCAGCAGCTTAGGGCCAGCGGGAGGGCCGTTAGAGCAGTATTTT.

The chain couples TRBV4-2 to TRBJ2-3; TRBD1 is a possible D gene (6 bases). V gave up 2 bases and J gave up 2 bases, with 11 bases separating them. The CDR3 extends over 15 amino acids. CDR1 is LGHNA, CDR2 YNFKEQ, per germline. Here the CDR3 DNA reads TGTGCCAGCAGCCAAACGGACAGCACCACAGATACGCAGTATTTT. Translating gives CASSQTDSTTDTQYF.

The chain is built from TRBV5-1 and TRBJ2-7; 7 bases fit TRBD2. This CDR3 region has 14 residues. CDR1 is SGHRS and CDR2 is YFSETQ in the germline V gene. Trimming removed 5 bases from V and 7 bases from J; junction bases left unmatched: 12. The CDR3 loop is CASRSASGTREQYF. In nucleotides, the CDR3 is TGCGCCAGCAGGTCTGCTAGCGGTACGAGGGAGCAGTACTTC.

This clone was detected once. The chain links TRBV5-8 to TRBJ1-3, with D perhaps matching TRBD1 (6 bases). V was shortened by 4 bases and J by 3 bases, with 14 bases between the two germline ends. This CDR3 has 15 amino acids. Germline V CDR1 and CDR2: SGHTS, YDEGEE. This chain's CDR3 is CASSQIGQIGNTIYF. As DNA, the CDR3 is TGTGCCAGCAGCCAAATCGGACAGATTGGAAACACCATATATTTT.

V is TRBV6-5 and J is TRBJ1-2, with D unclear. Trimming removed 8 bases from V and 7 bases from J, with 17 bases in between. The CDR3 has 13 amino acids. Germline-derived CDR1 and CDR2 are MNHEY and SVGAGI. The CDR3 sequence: CASQAPRVIGYTF. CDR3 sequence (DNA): TGTGCCAGCCAAGCTCCCCGGGTGATTGGCTACACCTTC.